A selection of T cell receptor beta chains follows, all from one sample in a study of cytomegalovirus exposure and HLA in healthy donors. TCRdb keeps only in-frame clones here, not all; method: immunoSEQ multiplex PCR. Of about 250,000 clones detected, 87% appear once; the ten largest clones hold around 12%. Sample: PBMCs. The receptors were sampled from a young man in good health and CMV-seropositive. Each CDR3 is given with its conserved first and last residue.

>TRBV10-2
CASGIMAGVQETQYF
>TRBV28
CASSQAGGPTGELFF
>TRBV9
CASSLGTGRTSGRSYEQFF
>TRBV29-1
CSVGGKGEKLFF
>TRBV6-5
CASSFGFEETQYF
>TRBV5-6
CASSTDFQETQYF
>TRBV18
CASSHGQTTEAFF
>TRBV27
CASSFVGNQPQHF
>TRBV30
CAWSGWNTEAFF
>TRBV11-2
CASSLAGPNYGYTF
>TRBV7-2
CASSPSRGDFYEQYF
>TRBV5-6
CASTPNGVGYTF
>TRBV7-9
CASSLRGLSNYGYTF
>TRBV7-2
CASSFGTGRIGYTF